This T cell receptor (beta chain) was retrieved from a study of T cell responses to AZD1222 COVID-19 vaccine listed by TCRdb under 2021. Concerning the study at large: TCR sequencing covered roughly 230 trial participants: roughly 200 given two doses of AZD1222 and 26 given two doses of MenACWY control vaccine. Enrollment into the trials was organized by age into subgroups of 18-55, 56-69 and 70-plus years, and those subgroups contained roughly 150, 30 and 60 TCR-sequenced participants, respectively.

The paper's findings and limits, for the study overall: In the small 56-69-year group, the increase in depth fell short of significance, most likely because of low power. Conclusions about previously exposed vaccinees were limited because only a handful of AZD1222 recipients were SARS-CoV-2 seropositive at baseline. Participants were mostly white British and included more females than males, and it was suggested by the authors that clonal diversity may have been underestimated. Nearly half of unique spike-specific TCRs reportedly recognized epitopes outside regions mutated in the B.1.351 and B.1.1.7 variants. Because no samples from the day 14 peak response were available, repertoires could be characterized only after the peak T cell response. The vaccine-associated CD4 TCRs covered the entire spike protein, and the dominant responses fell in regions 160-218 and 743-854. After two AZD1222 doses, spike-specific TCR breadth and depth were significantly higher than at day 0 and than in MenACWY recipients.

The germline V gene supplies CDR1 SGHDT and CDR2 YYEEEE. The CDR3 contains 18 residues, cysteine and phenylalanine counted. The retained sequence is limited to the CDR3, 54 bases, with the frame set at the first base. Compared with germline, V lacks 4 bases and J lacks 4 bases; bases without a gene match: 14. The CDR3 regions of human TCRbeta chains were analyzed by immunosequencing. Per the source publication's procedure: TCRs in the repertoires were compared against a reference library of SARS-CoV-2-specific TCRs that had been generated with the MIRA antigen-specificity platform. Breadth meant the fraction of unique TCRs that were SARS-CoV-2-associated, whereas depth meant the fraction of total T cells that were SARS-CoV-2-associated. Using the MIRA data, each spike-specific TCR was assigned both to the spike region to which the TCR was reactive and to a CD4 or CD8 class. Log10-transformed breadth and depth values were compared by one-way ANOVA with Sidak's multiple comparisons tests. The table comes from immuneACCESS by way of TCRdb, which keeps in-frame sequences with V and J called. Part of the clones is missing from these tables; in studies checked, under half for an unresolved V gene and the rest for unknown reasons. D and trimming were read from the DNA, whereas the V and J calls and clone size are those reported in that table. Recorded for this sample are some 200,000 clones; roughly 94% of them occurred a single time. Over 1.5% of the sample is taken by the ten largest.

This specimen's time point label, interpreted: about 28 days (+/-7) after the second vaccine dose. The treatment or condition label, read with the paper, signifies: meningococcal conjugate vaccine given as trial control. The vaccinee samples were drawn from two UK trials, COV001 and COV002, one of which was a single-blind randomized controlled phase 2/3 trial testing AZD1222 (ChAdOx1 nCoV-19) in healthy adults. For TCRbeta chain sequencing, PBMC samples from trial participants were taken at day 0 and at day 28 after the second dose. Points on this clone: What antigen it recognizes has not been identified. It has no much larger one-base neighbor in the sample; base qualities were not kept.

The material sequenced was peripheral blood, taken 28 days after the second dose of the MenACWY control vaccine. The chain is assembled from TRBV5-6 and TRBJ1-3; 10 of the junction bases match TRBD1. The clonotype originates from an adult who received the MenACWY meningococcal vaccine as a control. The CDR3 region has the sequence CASSTDRGLVGIGNTIYF. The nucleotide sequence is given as TGTGCCAGCAGCACCGACAGGGGGCTAGTAGGTATCGGAAACACCATATATTTT.